This T cell receptor (beta chain) was recorded in a study of blood T cell repertoires in COVID-19. V lost 7 bases and J lost 7; bases outside the gene matches: 11. Germline loops: CDR1 ENHRY, CDR2 SYGVKD. This CDR3 contains 15 residues. TCRdb keeps only in-frame clones here, not all; method: immunoSEQ multiplex PCR. The table has 60,000 to 80,000 clones, 70% to 90% seen once; the top ten hold more than 20%. The source of this sequence is a man in his fifties with acute or convalescent COVID-19. The sample comprised peripheral blood. This chain uses TRBV10-3 with TRBJ2-3, with 10 bases that match TRBD2. CDR3 DNA sequence: TGTGCCATCAAAGGGGAGCGGGGGGGCTTCAATACGCAGTATTTT. Amino acids: CAIKGERGGFNTQYF.